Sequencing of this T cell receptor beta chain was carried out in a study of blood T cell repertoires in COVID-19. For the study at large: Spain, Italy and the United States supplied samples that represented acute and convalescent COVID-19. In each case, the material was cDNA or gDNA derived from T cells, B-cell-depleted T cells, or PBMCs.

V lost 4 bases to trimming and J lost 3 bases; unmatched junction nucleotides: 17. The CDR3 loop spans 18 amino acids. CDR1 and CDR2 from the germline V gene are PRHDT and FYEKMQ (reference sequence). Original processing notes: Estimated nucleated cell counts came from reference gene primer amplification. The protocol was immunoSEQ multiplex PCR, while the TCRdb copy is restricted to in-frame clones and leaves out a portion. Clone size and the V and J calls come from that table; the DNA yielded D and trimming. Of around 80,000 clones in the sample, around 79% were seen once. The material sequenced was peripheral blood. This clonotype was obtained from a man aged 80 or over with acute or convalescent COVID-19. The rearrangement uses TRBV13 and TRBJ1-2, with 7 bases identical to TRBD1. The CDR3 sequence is CASSSPEVRGRRDYGYTF. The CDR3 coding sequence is TGTGCCAGCAGCTCCCCCGAGGTCAGGGGGAGAAGAGACTATGGCTACACCTTC.